This entry lists 9 T cell receptor beta chains sequenced from one sample in a study of technical replicates of blood from a few donors. The method was immunoSEQ multiplex PCR; TCRdb's version includes in-frame clones alone and lacks a portion of them. Of 75,000 to 100,000 clones listed, about 96% are singletons. Sample: T cells isolated from PBMCs. The receptor source for this set is a human donor in good health.

The V gene is TRBV7-9, the J gene TRBJ2-1; 14 nucleotides match TRBD2. Germline V lookup: CDR1 SEHNR, CDR2 FQNEAQ (reference sequence). J lost 8 bases, V lost 1 base, and 7 bases had no gene match. The CDR3 contains 17 residues. For the CDR3, the DNA is TGTGCCAGCAGCTTAGGTTCGGGACTAGCGGGAGCCCATGAGCAGTTCTTC. It codes for CASSLGSGLAGAHEQFF.

This chain uses TRBV7-2 with TRBJ2-1, with 9 bases aligning to TRBD2. The CDR3 contains 15 residues. Germline V lookup: CDR1 SGHTA, CDR2 FQGNSA. J lost 4 bases, V lost 5 bases, and 6 bases had no gene match. The CDR3 DNA is TGTGCCAGCAGCCCCTTAGCGGGAGATTACAATGAGCAGTTCTTC. Protein: CASSPLAGDYNEQFF. The variable domain in full, with the rest retrieved from reference TRBV7-2 and TRBJ2-1, is GAGVSQSPSNKVTEKGKDVELRCDPISGHTALYWYRQSLGQGLEFLIYFQGNSAPDKSGLPSDRFSAERTGGSVSTLTIQRTQQEDSAVYLCASSPLAGDYNEQFFGPGTRLTVL.

The J gene is TRBJ2-3, the V gene TRBV29-1; the match to TRBD1 covers 9 bases. The germline CDR1 and CDR2 sequences are SQVTM and ANQGSEA. Trimming at V came to 6 bases and at J to 1 base, leaving 2 bases not matched to a gene. The CDR3 sequence is 13 residues long. The CDR3 loop is CSVGQGGTDTQYF. In DNA form, the CDR3 reads TGCAGCGTGGGACAGGGAGGCACAGATACGCAGTATTTT.

In this sample, this clone turned up once. This chain connects TRBV7-9 to TRBJ1-1, with D hard to call. V lost 0 bases to trimming and J lost 7 bases, with 6 bases between them. From germline, CDR1 is SEHNR and CDR2 FQNEAQ (reference sequence). CDR3 length: 12 residues. DNA of the CDR3: TGTGCCAGCAGCTTAGCGCGGGTTGAAGCTTTCTTT. Its translation is CASSLARVEAFF. Full variable domain (missing parts from reference TRBV7-9 and TRBJ1-1): DTGVSQNPRHKITKRGQNVTFRCDPISEHNRLYWYRQTLGQGPEFLTYFQNEAQLEKSRLLSDRFSAERPKGSFSTLEIQRTEQGDSAMYLCASSLARVEAFFGQGTRLTVV.

The chain recombines TRBV5-4 with TRBJ2-7; 7 bases are shared with TRBD1. Looked up from germline, CDR1 is SGHNT and CDR2 is YYREEE (reference sequence). V gave up 4 bases and J gave up 1 base; unmatched junction bases: 17. The CDR3 runs 18 residues. The CDR3 nucleotides read TGTGCCAGCAGCCGTAGTTCAGGGGGTCAGGGGCAATCCTACGAGCAGTACTTC. This translates into CASSRSSGGQGQSYEQYF.

The chain is built from TRBV7-3 and TRBJ2-1; possible D gene TRBD1, 6 bases. Germline V CDR1 and CDR2: SGHTA, FQGTGA. The CDR3 extends over 15 amino acids. Trimming pared 1 base from V and 4 bases from J, leaving 11 bases between. The CDR3 region has the DNA TGTGCCAGCAGCTTAATACAGGGCGGATACAATGAGCAGTTCTTC. This gives the protein CASSLIQGGYNEQFF. Full variable domain (rest looked up from reference TRBV7-3 and TRBJ2-1): GAGVSQTPSNKVTEKGKYVELRCDPISGHTALYWYRQSLGQGPEFLIYFQGTGAADDSGLPNDRFFAVRPEGSVSTLKIQRTERGDSAVYLCASSLIQGGYNEQFFGPGTRLTVL.

The V call is TRBV5-6, the J call TRBJ2-7; TRBD2 is a possible D gene (5 bases). Germline CDR1 is SGHDT and CDR2 is YYEEEE. V dropped 5 bases and J dropped 0 bases, with 12 bases sitting between them. The CDR3 totals 14 residues. CDR3 region: CASRTGLHSYEQYF. The CDR3 DNA reads TGTGCCAGCAGAACGGGGTTGCACTCCTACGAGCAGTACTTC. Supplemented by reference TRBV5-6 and TRBJ2-7, the full variable domain reads DAGVTQSPTHLIKTRGQQVTLRCSPKSGHDTVSWYQQALGQGPQFIFQYYEEEERQRGNFPDRFSGHQFPNYSSELNVNALLLGDSALYLCASRTGLHSYEQYFGPGTRLTVT.

The chain recombines TRBV28 with TRBJ2-1; D may be TRBD2 (6 bases). Per germline, CDR1 MDHEN and CDR2 SYDVKM. The CDR3 has 15 residues. V lost 4 bases to trimming and J lost 1 base, with 11 bases between them. CDR3 nucleotide sequence: TGTGCCAGCAGTTCACTGGGGGGATCCTACAATGAGCAGTTCTTC. Amino acid sequence: CASSSLGGSYNEQFF.

The rearrangement joins TRBV28 to TRBJ2-1; 14 bases agree with TRBD2. With 3 bases clipped from V and 5 bases from J, the junction kept 0 bases outside the gene matches. Germline V gene data show CDR1 as MDHEN and CDR2 as SYDVKM. This CDR3 region has 15 residues. The CDR3: CASSLGLAGDNEQFF. DNA of the CDR3: TGTGCCAGCAGTTTGGGACTAGCGGGAGACAATGAGCAGTTCTTC. The variable domain in full, with the rest retrieved from reference TRBV28 and TRBJ2-1, is DVKVTQSSRYLVKRTGEKVFLECVQDMDHENMFWYRQDPGLGLRLIYFSYDVKMKEKGDIPEGYSVSREKKERFSLILESASTNQTSMYLCASSLGLAGDNEQFFGPGTRLTVL.